This is a list of T cell receptor beta chains from one sample in a study of blood T cell repertoires in COVID-19. Sequencing was performed with immunoSEQ multiplex PCR; in TCRdb, only in-frame clones are kept and a portion is missing. The data show under 150,000 clones, 88% seen once. Sequenced input: peripheral blood. The receptors here all came from a man in his 70s with active COVID-19. CDR3s include the opening cysteine and the closing phenylalanine or tryptophan.

v_gene: TRBV18; j_gene: TRBJ1-4; CDR3aa: CASSPRGGGQNEKLFF
v_gene: TRBV24-1; j_gene: TRBJ2-3; CDR3aa: CATSDLQAGTDTQYF
v_gene: TRBV28; j_gene: TRBJ2-7; CDR3aa: CASSLGGGVGSTYEQYF
v_gene: TRBV9; j_gene: TRBJ1-5; CDR3aa: CASSAGQGNQPQHF
v_gene: TRBV11-3; j_gene: TRBJ1-1; CDR3aa: CASSPDGRGGVAEAFF
v_gene: TRBV5-1; j_gene: TRBJ2-3; CDR3aa: CASSLQGRDTQYF
v_gene: TRBV28; j_gene: TRBJ2-1; CDR3aa: CASSFIGQGVYNEQFF
v_gene: TRBV7-2; j_gene: TRBJ2-1; CDR3aa: CASSFEEAGYNEQFF
v_gene: TRBV15; j_gene: TRBJ2-7; CDR3aa: CATSRDARTDVPTKQYF
v_gene: TRBV6-6; j_gene: TRBJ1-1; CDR3aa: CASSRLQKNTEAFF